This TCR beta chain came from a study of cytomegalovirus exposure and HLA in healthy donors. Regarding the study as a whole: The authors later linked a missense DCLRE1C variant to TCR beta V- and J-gene trimming.

The CDR3 runs to 14 residues. Looked up from germline, CDR1 is MNHEY and CDR2 is SMNVEV (reference sequence). Trimming pared 4 bases from V and 2 bases from J, leaving 9 bases between. Vbeta (60) and Jbeta (13) primers were used in the PCR. The repertoire was sequenced with immunoSEQ multiplex PCR; TCRdb's copy has only in-frame clones and lacks some. This table holds about 120,000 clones, roughly 85% found once. Concerning this clone itself: What it binds is not known.

The receptor's source is a woman aged 40 to 49 in good health and CMV-seropositive. The chain employs TRBV27 and TRBJ2-1; D perhaps matches TRBD2 (5 bases). The sample was PBMCs. CDR3 sequence: CASSWTGAYNEQFF. DNA of the CDR3: TGTGCCAGCAGTTGGACCGGGGCCTACAATGAGCAGTTCTTC.